A selection of T cell receptor beta chains follows, all from one sample in a study of beta chain features in type 1 diabetes. TCRdb keeps only in-frame clones here, not all; method: immunoSEQ multiplex PCR. The table includes some 270,000 clones, roughly 8% detected once. Sequenced material: central memory CD4+ T cells from blood. These receptors all come from a woman aged 18 to 35 in good health. The CDR3 runs from the conserved cysteine through the conserved F or W. D genes are given only for firm matches. Size is stated for part of the rows, as once, few or many counts, or as a class when the clone is expanded.

TRBJ2-5 TRBV7-2 TRBD2 few CASSSLRASGIETQYF TGCGCCAGCAGCTCCCTTCGGGCTAGCGGGATAGAGACCCAGTACTTC
TRBJ2-5 TRBV7-2 - few CASSPQGINQETQYF TGTGCCAGCAGCCCCCAGGGAATCAACCAAGAGACCCAGTACTTC
TRBJ2-2 TRBV5-1 - - CASSLHYGAGELFF TGCGCCAGCAGCTTGCACTATGGGGCCGGGGAGCTGTTTTTT
TRBJ1-2 TRBV5-1 - few CASSLGWTDGYTF TGCGCCAGCAGCTTGGGGTGGACAGATGGCTACACCTTC
TRBJ2-6 TRBV5-1 - - CASSLVQGTGANVLTF TGCGCCAGCAGCTTGGTCCAAGGAACTGGGGCCAACGTCCTGACTTTC
TRBJ1-1 TRBV19 TRBD1 many CASSPWTGGENTEAFF TGTGCCAGTAGTCCATGGACAGGGGGTGAGAACACTGAAGCTTTCTTT
TRBJ1-2 TRBV25-1 - few CASSGWGGGGGYTF TGTGCCAGCAGCGGCTGGGGTGGCGGAGGGGGCTACACCTTC
TRBJ2-3 TRBV5-4 TRBD2 - CASSLPSGRAGGDTQYF TGTGCCAGCAGCTTACCTAGCGGGAGGGCCGGTGGAGATACGCAGTATTTT
TRBJ1-1 TRBV6-5 - many CAVHSSRDTTEAFF TGTGCCGTACACTCATCCCGGGACACCACTGAAGCTTTCTTT
TRBJ2-3 TRBV4-3 - few CASSQDPHGPSREDTQYF TGCGCCAGCAGCCAAGATCCACACGGACCCTCTCGAGAAGATACGCAGTATTTT
TRBJ1-5 TRBV18 - few CASSPLDSNQPQHF TGTGCCAGCTCACCACTGGATAGCAATCAGCCCCAGCATTTT
TRBJ2-6 TRBV30 - few CAWSQGLGANVLTF TGTGCCTGGAGTCAAGGGCTCGGGGCCAACGTCCTGACTTTC
TRBJ2-5 TRBV5-1 - - CASSLEGRDQETQYF TGCGCCAGCAGCTTGGAGGGCAGGGACCAAGAGACCCAGTACTTC
TRBJ1-5 TRBV4-1 - - CASSQEASGRDQPQHF TGCGCCAGCAGCCAAGAGGCCTCGGGGCGTGATCAGCCCCAGCATTTT
TRBJ2-3 TRBV11-3 - few CASSPSADTQYF TGTGCCAGCAGCCCTAGTGCAGATACGCAGTATTTT
TRBJ1-1 TRBV11-3 TRBD1 few CASSYHRGLTEAFF TGTGCCAGCAGCTACCACAGGGGGTTGACTGAAGCTTTCTTT
TRBJ1-2 TRBV6-5 TRBD1 - CASTSGDSPTYTF TGTGCCAGCACCTCAGGGGACAGTCCAACTTACACCTTC
TRBJ1-5 TRBV5-6 - few CASSGGQHNQPQHF TGTGCCAGCAGCGGTGGACAGCACAATCAGCCCCAGCATTTT
TRBJ1-2 TRBV15 - - CATSRVGGNYGYTF TGTGCCACCAGCAGAGTGGGGGGTAACTATGGCTACACCTTC
TRBJ1-4 TRBV7-2 - few CASSLVGRSNEKLFF TGTGCCAGCAGCTTAGTGGGGCGTTCTAATGAAAAACTGTTTTTT
TRBJ1-1 TRBV5-1 - few CASSLRLGGEAFF TGCGCCAGCAGCTTGAGATTGGGAGGTGAAGCTTTCTTT
TRBJ1-2 TRBV6-5 - few CASSPRGRNYGYTF TGTGCCAGCAGTCCCCGAGGACGGAACTATGGCTACACCTTC
TRBJ1-2 TRBV2 - - CASSLTGPRDGYTF TGTGCCAGCAGTCTTACAGGGCCAAGGGATGGCTACACCTTC
TRBJ2-3 TRBV11-2 - many CASSFTVTSTDTQYF TGTGCCAGCAGCTTCACAGTTACTAGCACAGATACGCAGTATTTT
TRBJ2-3 TRBV5-1 - few CASSFPSTDTQYF TGCGCCAGCAGCTTTCCTAGCACAGATACGCAGTATTTT
TRBJ1-5 TRBV4-3 - - CASSQVITGYQPQHF TGCGCCAGCAGCCAAGTCATTACAGGGTATCAGCCCCAGCATTTT
TRBJ2-5 TRBV4-3 - few CASSQDRVGAQYF TGCGCCAGCAGCCAAGATCGTGTAGGGGCCCAGTACTTC
TRBJ2-5 TRBV30 - few CACLPAAETQYF TGTGCCTGTTTACCGGCTGCGGAGACCCAGTACTTC
TRBJ2-3 TRBV18 - few CASSPGQTDTQYF TGTGCCAGCTCACCGGGACAAACAGATACGCAGTATTTT